A single sample is the source of the 2 T cell receptor beta chains below, sequenced in a study of cytomegalovirus exposure and HLA in healthy donors. With 60 Vbeta and 13 Jbeta primers, the PCR was carried out. Measured with immunoSEQ multiplex PCR; TCRdb has only the in-frame clones, and not every one. This table has about 110,000 clones, just over 70% appearing once. Sequenced material: PBMCs. The receptor source for this set is a boy aged 10-17 years in good health and CMV-seronegative.

This clone has more than one count but fewer than ten. The rearrangement uses TRBV5-6 and TRBJ2-1; 11 bases align to TRBD1. The CDR3 is made up of 16 amino acids. Looked up from germline, CDR1 is SGHDT and CDR2 is YYEEEE. V dropped 1 base and J dropped 5; count of bases not matched to a gene: 5. Here the CDR3 DNA reads TGTGCCAGCAGCTTGTACGGGGGACAGGGGGACAATGAGCAGTTCTTC. It is translated as CASSLYGGQGDNEQFF.

The chain joins TRBV9 to TRBJ2-3, with D unresolved. V lost 4 bases and J lost 0, with 12 bases in between. Germline V CDR1 and CDR2: SGDLS, YYNGEE. The CDR3 contains 15 residues. This CDR3 is CASSPHAVSTDTQYF. The CDR3 bases are TGTGCCAGCAGCCCACATGCGGTTAGCACAGATACGCAGTATTTT.